Below are 16 T cell receptor beta chains sequenced from a single sample in a study of blood T cell repertoires in COVID-19. Some clones are missing from TCRdb's copy, which holds only in-frame ones; the method was immunoSEQ multiplex PCR. The data hold about 19,000 clones, with just over 90% observed a single time. The sequencing input was peripheral blood. These TCRs come from a human donor in a cohort sampled during active COVID-19.

This chain uses TRBV2 with TRBJ1-4; 7 positions match TRBD1. Germline CDR1 and CDR2: SNHLY and FYNNEI. The CDR3 runs to 14 residues. After removal of 4 bases from V and 8 bases from J, the junction contained 7 bases not matched to a gene. CDR3 bases: TGTGCCAGCAGTGCCGACAGGGTGGGGGAAAAACTGTTTTTT. It codes for CASSADRVGEKLFF. Based on the CDR3 plus reference TRBV2 and TRBJ1-4, the full variable domain is EPEVTQTPSHQVTQMGQEVILRCVPISNHLYFYWYRQILGQKVEFLVSFYNNEISEKSEIFDDQFSVERPDGSNFTLKIRSTKLEDSAMYFCASSADRVGEKLFFGSGTQLSVL.

V gene TRBV14 combines with J gene TRBJ2-5; 7 bases agree with TRBD2. The CDR3 is 13 amino acids. The germline CDR1 and CDR2 sequences are SGHDN and FVKESK. Trimming at V came to 0 bases and at J to 9 bases, leaving 4 bases not matched to a gene. Here the CDR3 reads CASSQDEGRAQYF. DNA for the CDR3: TGTGCCAGCAGCCAAGATGAAGGGAGGGCCCAGTACTTC.

The V call is TRBV12-5, the J call TRBJ2-1, with TRBD2 identical over 11 bases. The CDR3 runs 19 residues. CDR1 and CDR2 (germline): LGHNT, FRNRAP. V was clipped by 1 base and J by 3 bases; unmatched bases: 11. For the CDR3, the DNA is TGTGCTAGTGGTTTGGCTTCCCTCGGGACTAGCGGACTCTACAATGAGCAGTTCTTC. Its protein product is CASGLASLGTSGLYNEQFF.

J is TRBJ2-3 and V is TRBV6-1; D not resolved. The CDR3 length is 14 residues. Trimming cost V 0 bases and J 1 base, with 5 bases left between them. Germline CDR1 is MNHNS and CDR2 is SASEGT. The CDR3 coding sequence is TGTGCCAGCAGTGAAGCGCCGGGCACAGATACGCAGTATTTT. It translates to CASSEAPGTDTQYF.

This clone was detected once. This sequence joins TRBV2 and TRBJ2-3; D may be TRBD1 (5 bases). V was cut by 3 bases and J by 2 bases, with 9 bases left in between. This CDR3 region has 14 residues. Looked up from germline, CDR1 is SNHLY and CDR2 is FYNNEI. For the CDR3, the DNA is TGTGCCAGCAGTGACAGGGTTTACACAGATACGCAGTATTTT. The encoded protein is CASSDRVYTDTQYF.

This clone was recorded only once. The J gene is TRBJ2-4, the V gene TRBV29-1; 8 bases agree with TRBD2. This CDR3 has 12 amino acids. The V segment lost 4 bases and the J segment 8 bases; nucleotides outside the gene matches: 4. In germline, CDR1 is SQVTM, CDR2 ANQGSEA. The CDR3 nucleotides are TGCAGCGTTGTTTCGGGAGGGGACATTCAGTACTTC. Translating gives CSVVSGGDIQYF.

This sequence joins TRBV7-8 and TRBJ1-1, with TRBD1 as a possible D gene (6 bases). CDR1 is SGHVS and CDR2 is FQNEAQ in the germline V gene. The CDR3 loop spans 14 amino acids. The germline V and J ends were trimmed by 2 bases and 4 bases, with 11 bases remaining between them. The CDR3, as DNA: TGTGCCAGCAGCTTAAGGGGGGGGGTCACTGAAGCTTTCTTT. It codes for CASSLRGGVTEAFF.

This clone was recorded only once. This chain links TRBV18 with TRBJ2-5; perhaps TRBD1 as D (6 bases). The germline gives CDR1 KGHSH, CDR2 LQKENI. CDR3 size: 14 residues. V dropped 1 base and J dropped 4 bases, with 10 bases sitting between them. CDR3 sequence reads: CASSPQSGVETQYF. The CDR3 DNA is TGTGCCAGCTCACCACAGTCAGGGGTAGAGACCCAGTACTTC.

CDR3 amino acids: CASSLQTGTPNTGELFF. The CDR3, as DNA: TGTGCCAGCAGCCTACAAACCGGGACACCGAACACCGGGGAGCTGTTTTTT. V gene TRBV11-3 combines with J gene TRBJ2-2, with D perhaps TRBD1 (6 bases). Germline-derived CDR1 and CDR2 are SGHNT and YENEEA. The length of the CDR3 is 17 residues. Trimming stripped 5 bases from V and 0 bases from J, with 16 bases between.

This CDR3 is CASSEDSLVGNQPQHF. In nucleotides, the CDR3 is TGTGCCAGCAGTGAAGACAGCCTGGTGGGCAATCAGCCCCAGCATTTT. The chain recombines TRBV2 with TRBJ1-5; D uncertain. V gave up 1 base and J gave up 2 bases, with 12 bases separating them. Germline CDR1 SNHLY, CDR2 FYNNEI. The CDR3 runs to 16 residues.

The J gene is TRBJ1-2, the V gene TRBV29-1, with TRBD1 as a possible D gene (5 bases). The CDR3 totals 14 residues. Trimming left V 2 bases short and J 1 base short, with 11 bases between. In germline, CDR1 is SQVTM, CDR2 ANQGSEA. In DNA form, the CDR3 reads TGCAGCGTTGAATCACAGACAGTTAACTATGGCTACACCTTC. The encoded protein is CSVESQTVNYGYTF.

This clone has just one count. The V and J genes are TRBV28 and TRBJ2-1; 8 bases agree with TRBD2. CDR1 MDHEN and CDR2 SYDVKM come from the germline V gene. CDR3 size: 16 residues. Trimming took 5 bases from V and 7 from J; bases not matched to a gene: 13. CDR3 DNA sequence: TGTGCCAGCAGTCCCCAACTAGCGGCGGTCGTAAATGAGCAGTTCTTC. It codes for CASSPQLAAVVNEQFF.

V usage is TRBV6-5 and J usage is TRBJ2-7; D is possibly TRBD1 (6 bases). V was pared by 10 bases and J by 0 bases, with 16 bases between. CDR1 and CDR2 (germline): MNHEY, SVGAGI. CDR3 length equals 14 residues. CDR3 amino acids: CATRTDSLSYEQYF. Here the CDR3 DNA reads TGTGCCACCCGGACAGACTCACTCTCCTACGAGCAGTACTTC.

V usage is TRBV7-2 and J usage is TRBJ2-4; 7 nucleotides match TRBD1. CDR1 SGHTA and CDR2 FQGNSA come from the germline V gene. V shed 0 bases, J shed 1 base, and the junction held 3 bases outside the gene matches. This CDR3 spans 16 amino acids. In DNA, the CDR3 is TGTGCCAGCAGCTTAGCGTCACAGGGGGCCAAAAACATTCAGTACTTC. As protein: CASSLASQGAKNIQYF.

The chain recombines TRBV28 with TRBJ2-3, with D perhaps TRBD2 (6 bases). V was trimmed by 7 bases and J by 6 bases, leaving 14 bases between them. The CDR3 consists of 13 residues. CDR1 is MDHEN, CDR2 SYDVKM, per germline. CDR3 amino acids: CASKEGRADTQYF. CDR3 bases: TGTGCCAGCAAGGAGGGCAGGGCCGATACGCAGTATTTT. The full variable domain, completed using reference TRBV28 and TRBJ2-3, is DVKVTQSSRYLVKRTGEKVFLECVQDMDHENMFWYRQDPGLGLRLIYFSYDVKMKEKGDIPEGYSVSREKKERFSLILESASTNQTSMYLCASKEGRADTQYFGPGTRLTVL.

V gene TRBV6-5 combines with J gene TRBJ2-5; 10 bases line up with TRBD2. CDR1 MNHEY and CDR2 SVGAGI come from the germline V gene. This CDR3 has 14 amino acids. The J segment lost 1 base and the V segment lost 6 bases, leaving 2 bases of the junction unmatched. In nucleotides, the CDR3 is TGTGCCAGCAGCGGACTAGCGGTCCAAGAGACCCAGTACTTC. This encodes CASSGLAVQETQYF.